This T cell receptor (beta chain) was recovered during a study of blood T cell repertoires in COVID-19. Study-wide context: Sites across the United States, Italy and Spain contributed samples from acute and convalescent COVID-19. In each case, the material was cDNA or gDNA derived from T cells, B-cell-depleted T cells, or PBMCs.

The germline CDR1 and CDR2 sequences are KGHSH and LQKENI. With 3 bases removed from V and 3 bases from J, the gap between germline ends came to 12 bases. CDR3 size: 14 residues. Per the original data handling: Estimation of nucleated cell counts relied on the amplification of reference gene primers. Sequenced by immunoSEQ multiplex PCR; TCRdb stores in-frame clones only, minus some. Clonal size and the V and J genes are those of that table, whereas D and trimming came from the DNA. Found here are approximately 340,000 clones, more than 70% of them singletons; the top ten hold 2.5% to 3%. The sample taken for sequencing was peripheral blood. The TCR originated in a man aged 25 to 45 with active or convalescent COVID-19. The J gene is TRBJ2-7, the V gene TRBV18; a weak D match, TRBD2 (6 bases). The CDR3 DNA sequence: TGTGCCAGCTCACCCCGCCAAGCGGGCTACGAGCAGTACTTC. Its protein is CASSPRQAGYEQYF.